The 18 T cell receptor beta chains given below trace back to one sample, sequenced in a study of cytomegalovirus exposure and HLA in healthy donors. Libraries were prepared by immunoSEQ multiplex PCR; TCRdb keeps only in-frame clonotypes and omits some of them. The table lists about 110,000 clones, about nine tenths of them singletons. Source material: PBMCs. The receptors derive from a young woman in good health and CMV-seronegative.

This chain connects TRBV7-2 to TRBJ2-2; 9 nucleotides agree with TRBD2. Germline V gene lookup returns CDR1 SGHTA and CDR2 FQGNSA. J was trimmed by 5 bases and V by 4 bases; bases with no gene match: 5. The CDR3 sequence is 15 residues long. The CDR3 loop is CASSSAGGRTGELFF. The DNA for the CDR3 is TGTGCCAGCAGCTCCGCGGGGGGGCGTACCGGGGAGCTGTTTTTT.

V usage is TRBV6-4 and J usage is TRBJ2-3, with 12 nucleotides matching TRBD1. The germline gives CDR1 MRHNA, CDR2 SNTAGT. CDR3 length: 15 residues. With 2 bases clipped from V and 5 bases from J, the junction kept 2 bases outside the gene matches. CDR3 sequence: CASSDGTGGEDTQYF. The CDR3 DNA reads as TGTGCCAGCAGTGACGGGACAGGGGGCGAAGATACGCAGTATTTT.

V and J are TRBV18 and TRBJ1-1; weak D call: TRBD1 (5 bases). CDR1 KGHSH and CDR2 LQKENI come from the germline V gene. There are 13 residues in the CDR3. Trimming stripped 5 bases from V and 1 base from J, with 8 bases between. CDR3 region: CASSGTWNTEAFF. The CDR3 DNA reads TGTGCCAGCTCAGGGACTTGGAACACTGAAGCTTTCTTT.

This sequence joins TRBV6-6 and TRBJ2-1, with D uncertain. The CDR3 spans 11 residues. V was pared by 4 bases and J by 8 bases, with 6 bases between. Germline values: CDR1 MNHNY, CDR2 SVGAGI (reference sequence). CDR3 sequence reads: CASSSSDEQFF. The CDR3 bases are TGTGCCAGCAGTTCGAGCGATGAGCAGTTCTTC.

Only one count was recorded for this clone. The chain carries TRBV28 and TRBJ1-2, with 9 bases identical to TRBD1. The V gene end was trimmed by 4 bases and the J gene end by 2 bases; junction bases not matched to a gene: 14. The germline V gene encodes CDR1 MDHEN and CDR2 SYDVKM. This CDR3 is built from 18 residues. CDR3 nucleotide sequence: TGTGCCAGCAGTTCAATGACAGGGGGTGAAATAAGGAACTATGGCTACACCTTC. Its translation is CASSSMTGGEIRNYGYTF.

The V call is TRBV19, the J call TRBJ1-2; 7 bases align to TRBD1. The CDR3 spans 13 residues. V lost 5 bases to trimming and J lost 8 bases; unmatched junction nucleotides: 8. The germline V gene encodes CDR1 LNHDA and CDR2 SQIVND (reference sequence). CDR3 protein: CASSSNRGGGYTF. In nucleotides, the CDR3 is TGTGCCAGTAGTTCGAACAGGGGTGGCGGCTACACCTTC.

The V call is TRBV30, the J call TRBJ1-2, with a possible D match to TRBD1 (5 bases). In germline, CDR1 is GTSNPN, CDR2 SVGIG (reference sequence). Trimming stripped 0 bases from V and 0 bases from J, with 8 bases between. The CDR3 runs 14 residues. CDR3: CAWSVMTANYGYTF. The CDR3 DNA reads as TGTGCCTGGAGTGTGATGACAGCTAACTATGGCTACACCTTC.

This clone appeared a few times. The chain combines TRBV18 with TRBJ2-1; D uncertain. V was trimmed by 5 bases and J by 8 bases, leaving 13 bases between them. The germline CDR1 and CDR2 sequences are KGHSH and LQKENI. This CDR3 comprises 13 residues. The CDR3: CASSGILQDEQFF. In DNA form, the CDR3 reads TGTGCCAGCTCAGGAATACTTCAGGATGAGCAGTTCTTC.

The chain employs TRBV2 and TRBJ2-7; no firm D call. Between the trimmed V and J ends, which lost 3 bases and 7 bases, there was a span of 7 bases. Germline-derived CDR1 and CDR2 are SNHLY and FYNNEI. CDR3 length equals 11 residues. For the CDR3, the DNA is TGTGCCAGCAGTGATGCGGTTGAGCAGTACTTC. Translation: CASSDAVEQYF.

The chain has TRBV5-6 and TRBJ2-3; D ambiguous. CDR3 size: 14 residues. The germline gives CDR1 SGHDT, CDR2 YYEEEE. V lost 4 bases and J 2 bases, leaving 11 bases between the germline ends. The CDR3: CASSVQRVTDTQYF. Here the CDR3 DNA reads TGTGCCAGCAGCGTACAGAGAGTCACAGATACGCAGTATTTT. Complete variable domain (other parts from reference TRBV5-6 and TRBJ2-3): DAGVTQSPTHLIKTRGQQVTLRCSPKSGHDTVSWYQQALGQGPQFIFQYYEEEERQRGNFPDRFSGHQFPNYSSELNVNALLLGDSALYLCASSVQRVTDTQYFGPGTRLTVL.

The J gene is TRBJ1-1, the V gene TRBV14; TRBD1 aligns across 9 bases. Germline-derived CDR1 and CDR2 are SGHDN and FVKESK. The length of the CDR3 is 15 residues. With V trimmed by 3 bases and J by 2 bases, 4 bases remained unmatched. The CDR3 sequence is CASSHRDRANTEAFF. CDR3 in DNA: TGTGCCAGCAGCCACCGGGACAGGGCAAACACTGAAGCTTTCTTT.

This clone was seen once. The J gene is TRBJ1-4, the V gene TRBV6-1; TRBD1 matches at 9 bases. The CDR3 runs 14 residues. CDR1 is MNHNS, CDR2 SASEGT, per germline. Trimming cost V 3 bases and J 7 bases; bases outside gene matches: 3. Written as DNA, the CDR3 is TGTGCCAGCAGTGATCGACAGGGGGTTGAAAAACTGTTTTTT. This gives the protein CASSDRQGVEKLFF.

The J gene is TRBJ1-2, the V gene TRBV4-1, with 7 bases fitting TRBD1. The CDR3 totals 14 residues. V was clipped by 4 bases and J by 4 bases; unmatched bases: 6. Germline V gene sequence: CDR1 MGHRA, CDR2 YSYEKL. The CDR3: CASSRTGTVYGYTF. DNA of the CDR3: TGCGCCAGCAGCCGCACCGGGACAGTCTATGGCTACACCTTC.

This chain connects TRBV19 to TRBJ2-7; the D gene is possibly TRBD2 (5 bases). Germline values: CDR1 LNHDA, CDR2 SQIVND (reference sequence). V lost 5 bases to trimming and J lost 4 bases, with 12 bases between them. The CDR3 sequence is 13 residues long. The CDR3, as DNA: TGTGCCAGTAGTGGTCGGGGAACGTACGAGCAGTACTTC. Protein product: CASSGRGTYEQYF.

V and J are TRBV5-1 and TRBJ2-6; 7 bases map to TRBD1. The germline V gene has CDR1 SGHRS and CDR2 YFSETQ. This CDR3 has 17 residues. After removal of 1 base from V and 2 bases from J, the junction contained 6 bases not matched to a gene. CDR3 sequence: CASSLSTGYPGANVLTF. The CDR3 DNA is TGCGCCAGCAGCTTGTCGACAGGGTACCCTGGGGCCAACGTCCTGACTTTC.

This clone was detected only a few times. The chain joins TRBV19 to TRBJ2-2; perhaps TRBD2 as D (5 bases). The ends were cut back, 9 bases at V and 6 bases at J, with 8 bases in the middle. The CDR3 contains 11 residues. CDR1 LNHDA and CDR2 SQIVND come from the germline V gene (reference sequence). The CDR3 DNA is TGTGCCAGCGGGGTTGCCGGGGAGCTGTTTTTT. Translation gives CASGVAGELFF.

The V and J genes are TRBV10-2 and TRBJ2-7; 8 nucleotides agree with TRBD1. The V gene's germline CDR1 is WSHSY and CDR2 SAAADI. Trimming at V came to 6 bases and at J to 0 bases, leaving 4 bases not matched to a gene. The CDR3 is 14 residues long. This CDR3 reads CASRPGQGSYEQYF. CDR3 nucleotide sequence: TGCGCCAGCAGGCCCGGACAGGGCTCCTACGAGCAGTACTTC.

The table lists this clone with a count of one. The chain couples TRBV7-3 to TRBJ1-6, with a tentative D call TRBD1 (6 bases). The V end lost 3 bases, the J end lost 6 bases, and 12 bases lay between the germline ends. Germline V gene sequence: CDR1 SGHTA, CDR2 FQGTGA. The CDR3 extends over 15 amino acids. The CDR3 protein is CASSFRGTINSPLHF. For the CDR3, the DNA is TGTGCCAGCAGCTTCCGAGGGACAATTAATTCACCCCTCCACTTT.